This T cell receptor beta chain was obtained from a study of cytomegalovirus exposure and HLA in healthy donors. Study-level points and caveats: Three chains linked to CMV were shown in vitro to be specific for CMV antigens. A prior analysis recorded that most TCR beta V segments were productive about 90% or about 30% of the time.

This clone was detected only once. Its antigen is not known. PCR amplification relied on 60 Vbeta primers (plus 13 Jbeta primers). In the authors' methods: The count from a later analysis was 79 million or so unique TCR beta chains, some 10 million of them shared. Assay: immunoSEQ multiplex PCR; the TCRdb copy retains only in-frame clones and omits some. That table furnishes V, J and clone size, whereas the DNA furnished D and trimming. The table has about 87,000 clones, roughly 72% seen once. Sequenced sample: PBMCs. The receptor was derived from a man aged 30 to 45 in good health and CMV-seropositive.

CDR3 sequence: CAISDPTGGGEKLFF. The CDR3 DNA is TGTGCCATCAGTGATCCGACAGGGGGCGGAGAAAAACTGTTTTTT. J is TRBJ1-4 and V is TRBV10-3; 10 nucleotides match TRBD1. This CDR3 comprises 15 residues. V was clipped by 3 bases and J by 8 bases; unmatched bases: 6. CDR1 ENHRY and CDR2 SYGVKD come from the germline V gene.